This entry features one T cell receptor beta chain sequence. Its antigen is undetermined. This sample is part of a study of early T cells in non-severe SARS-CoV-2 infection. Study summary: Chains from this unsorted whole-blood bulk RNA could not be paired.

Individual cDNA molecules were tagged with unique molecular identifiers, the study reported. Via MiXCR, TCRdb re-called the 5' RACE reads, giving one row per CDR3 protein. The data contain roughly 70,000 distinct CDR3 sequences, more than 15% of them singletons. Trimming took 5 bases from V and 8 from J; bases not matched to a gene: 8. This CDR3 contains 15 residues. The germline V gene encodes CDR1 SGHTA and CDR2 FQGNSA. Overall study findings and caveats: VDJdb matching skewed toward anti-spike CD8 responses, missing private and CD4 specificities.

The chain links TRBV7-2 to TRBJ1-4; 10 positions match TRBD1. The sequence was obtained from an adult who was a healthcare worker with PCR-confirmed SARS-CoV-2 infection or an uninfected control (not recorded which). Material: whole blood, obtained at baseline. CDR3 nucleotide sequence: TGTGCCAGCAGCGCCCGACAGGGGGCAAACGAAAAACTGTTTTTT. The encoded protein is CASSARQGANEKLFF.